What follows are 18 T cell receptor beta chains derived from one specimen sequenced in a study of radiotherapy plus CTLA-4 blockade in lung cancer. Profiling relied on immunoSEQ multiplex PCR, and the TCRdb table lists in-frame clones only, not all of them. Among 40,000 to 45,000 clones listed, roughly 75% were seen once. The sequencing here drew on peripheral blood, taken from a patient treated with radiotherapy plus ipilimumab. The receptors come from a human donor with non-small cell lung cancer who had stable disease on radiotherapy plus ipilimumab.

The V and J genes are TRBV29-1 and TRBJ2-3; TRBD1 matches at 8 bases. The CDR3 is 13 amino acids. With 4 bases clipped from V and 5 bases from J, the junction kept 5 bases outside the gene matches. Germline CDR1 and CDR2: SQVTM and ANQGSEA. In nucleotides, the CDR3 is TGCAGCGTTGGGACAGGGCGGGAAGATACGCAGTATTTT. Its translation: CSVGTGREDTQYF.

CDR3 coding DNA: TGTGCCAGCAACCCAAGAGGGGGCTGGGCCAAAAACATTCAGTACTTC. It specifies CASNPRGGWAKNIQYF. This chain uses TRBV7-2 with TRBJ2-4; 7 nucleotides agree with TRBD1. Germline trimming cut 7 bases from V and 1 base from J; bases unmatched to any gene: 10. Germline loops: CDR1 SGHTA, CDR2 FQGNSA. CDR3 length: 16 amino acids.

This clone has just one count. The CDR3: CSVETGGNTEAFF. CDR3 sequence (DNA): TGCAGCGTAGAGACAGGGGGGAACACTGAAGCTTTCTTT. The V call is TRBV29-1, the J call TRBJ1-1, with 9 bases matching TRBD1. V was pared by 6 bases and J by 1 base, with 3 bases of the junction left unmatched. Germline assignment: CDR1 SQVTM and CDR2 ANQGSEA. The CDR3 totals 13 residues.

The chain couples TRBV7-9 to TRBJ2-6; 8 bases align to TRBD1. The J segment lost 7 bases and the V segment lost 0 bases, leaving 11 bases of the junction unmatched. The CDR3 sequence is 18 residues long. The germline V gene has CDR1 SEHNR and CDR2 FQNEAQ (reference sequence). The CDR3 DNA reads TGTGCCAGCAGCTTAGCGAGAGGACAGGGAATTATAGCCAACGTCCTGACTTTC. This sequence encodes CASSLARGQGIIANVLTF.

The rearrangement joins TRBV7-2 to TRBJ1-5, with TRBD1 matching over 9 bases. The CDR3 spans 18 residues. Germline values: CDR1 SGHTA, CDR2 FQGNSA. V shed 1 base, J shed 9 bases, and the junction held 16 bases outside the gene matches. CDR3 amino acids: CASSLVRLDRGLSRPQHF. The DNA for the CDR3 is TGTGCCAGCAGCTTAGTTAGGTTGGACAGGGGATTAAGTAGGCCCCAGCATTTT.

The rearrangement links TRBV29-1 to TRBJ1-2; D is undetermined. The CDR3 length is 13 residues. Between the trimmed V and J ends, which lost 2 bases and 4 bases, there was a span of 11 bases. Per germline, CDR1 SQVTM and CDR2 ANQGSEA. The CDR3 loop is CSVESITSYGYTF. CDR3 bases: TGCAGCGTTGAAAGTATAACAAGCTATGGCTACACCTTC.

The V and J genes are TRBV6-6 and TRBJ2-5; TRBD2 might be the D (6 bases). The J call is doubtful: the DNA matches TRBJ2-7 better. Germline values: CDR1 MNHNY, CDR2 SVGAGI (reference sequence). This CDR3 is built from 13 residues. The DNA of the CDR3 is TGTGCCAGCATAGGAGGGGCACCCTACGAGCAGTACTTC. Its protein is CASIGGAPYEQYF.

This chain links TRBV10-2 with TRBJ2-7; maybe TRBD1 (6 bases). Germline-derived CDR1 and CDR2 are WSHSY and SAAADI. The CDR3 is 13 amino acids. V was shortened by 6 bases and J by 5 bases, with 14 bases between the two germline ends. The CDR3 DNA reads as TGCGCCAGCAGCAGGGGCAGGGGCGACGAGCAGTACTTC. Amino acids: CASSRGRGDEQYF.

This chain joins TRBV2 and TRBJ1-4; D might be TRBD1 (6 bases). This CDR3 comprises 14 residues. CDR1 SNHLY and CDR2 FYNNEI come from the germline V gene. The V and J ends lost 5 bases and 4 bases respectively, with 11 bases between them. This CDR3 reads CASSFRGYNEKLFF. As DNA, the CDR3 is TGTGCCAGCAGTTTCAGGGGATATAATGAAAAACTGTTTTTT.

The rearrangement uses TRBV5-5 and TRBJ2-5, with D perhaps matching TRBD2 (5 bases). Trimming took 4 bases from V and 7 from J, leaving 8 bases between them. CDR3 length: 11 amino acids. From germline, CDR1 is SGHKS and CDR2 YYEKEE (reference sequence). The DNA for the CDR3 is TGTGCCAGCAGCACCGCGGGGACCCAGTACTTC. Protein product: CASSTAGTQYF.

The J gene is TRBJ1-1, the V gene TRBV18; tentatively, D is TRBD1 (5 bases). This CDR3 contains 15 residues. Trimming stripped 3 bases from V and 0 bases from J, with 11 bases between. Germline V gene data show CDR1 as KGHSH and CDR2 as LQKENI. CDR3 residues: CASSPLAGLNTEAFF. The CDR3 DNA is TGTGCCAGCTCACCGCTGGCGGGGCTGAACACTGAAGCTTTCTTT.

The chain links TRBV7-9 to TRBJ1-5, with 7 bases matching TRBD1. The CDR3 has 17 amino acids. With 2 bases clipped from V and 1 base from J, the junction kept 8 bases outside the gene matches. CDR1 and CDR2 from the germline V gene are SEHNR and FQNEAQ (reference sequence). The CDR3 is CASSLSQGGGSNQPQHF. The CDR3 bases are TGTGCCAGCAGCTTAAGTCAAGGGGGCGGAAGCAATCAGCCCCAGCATTTT.

This clone was seen only a few times. The chain has TRBV28 and TRBJ1-4, with TRBD1 identical over 12 bases. This CDR3 has 15 amino acids. V lost 5 bases, J lost 8 bases, and 6 bases stayed unmatched. Germline CDR1 reads MDHEN; CDR2 reads SYDVKM. Written as DNA, the CDR3 is TGTGCCAGCAGTCGAAGCGGGACAGGGGGCGAAAAACTGTTTTTT. Residues: CASSRSGTGGEKLFF.

The chain combines TRBV4-1 with TRBJ1-2; 8 nucleotides align to TRBD1. The trim removed 2 bases at V and 4 bases at J, leaving 12 bases unmatched. Germline-derived CDR1 and CDR2 are MGHRA and YSYEKL. CDR3 size: 17 residues. CDR3 DNA sequence: TGCGCCAGCAGCCAACGAAGCGGCTTACAGGGGGGCTATGGCTACACCTTC. Translation gives CASSQRSGLQGGYGYTF.

This clone was seen more than once but under ten times. The chain is built from TRBV12-5 and TRBJ1-5; no clear D gene. V lost 5 bases and J 6 bases, leaving 14 bases between the germline ends. Germline assignment: CDR1 LGHNT and CDR2 FRNRAP. CDR3 length equals 14 residues. The CDR3 DNA reads TGTGCTAGTGGTCGGGCTGGGGAGGGTCAGCCCCAGCATTTT. It is translated as CASGRAGEGQPQHF.

The chain links TRBV2 to TRBJ1-5; 9 nucleotides align to TRBD1. Germline CDR1 SNHLY, CDR2 FYNNEI. J gave up 7 bases and V 6 bases, and 4 bases lay outside the gene matches. The CDR3 contains 13 residues. The CDR3 reads CASSRDRDQPQHF. The DNA of the CDR3 is TGTGCCAGCAGCCGGGACAGGGACCAGCCCCAGCATTTT. Complete variable domain (other parts from reference TRBV2 and TRBJ1-5): EPEVTQTPSHQVTQMGQEVILRCVPISNHLYFYWYRQILGQKVEFLVSFYNNEISEKSEIFDDQFSVERPDGSNFTLKIRSTKLEDSAMYFCASSRDRDQPQHFGDGTRLSIL.

The V gene is TRBV27, the J gene TRBJ1-1, with D possibly matching TRBD1 (6 bases). V was clipped by 5 bases and J by 0 bases, with 13 bases between them. Germline V lookup: CDR1 MNHEY, CDR2 SMNVEV (reference sequence). The CDR3 covers 15 residues. In nucleotides, the CDR3 is TGTGCCAGCAGTCTTCGGACAGCAATGAACACTGAAGCTTTCTTT. Translation gives CASSLRTAMNTEAFF.

The CDR3, as DNA: TGTGCCAGCTCACCGGATACAGGGGGCACCGGCTACACCTTC. Translation: CASSPDTGGTGYTF. The chain combines TRBV18 with TRBJ1-2; 9 bases map to TRBD1. This CDR3 contains 14 residues. Germline CDR1 KGHSH, CDR2 LQKENI. J lost 8 bases, V lost 3 bases, and 7 bases had no gene match.